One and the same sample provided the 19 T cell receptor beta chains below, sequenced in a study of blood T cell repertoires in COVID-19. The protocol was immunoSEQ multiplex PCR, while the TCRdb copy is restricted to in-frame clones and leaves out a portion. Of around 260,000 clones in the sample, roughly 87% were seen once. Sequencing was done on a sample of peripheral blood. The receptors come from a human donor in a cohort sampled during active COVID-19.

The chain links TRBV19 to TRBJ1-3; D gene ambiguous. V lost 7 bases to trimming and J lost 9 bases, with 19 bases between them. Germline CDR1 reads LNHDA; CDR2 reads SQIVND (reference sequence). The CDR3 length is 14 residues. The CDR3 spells CASTGMIWDGTIYF. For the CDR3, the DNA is TGTGCCAGTACGGGAATGATATGGGATGGCACCATATATTTT.

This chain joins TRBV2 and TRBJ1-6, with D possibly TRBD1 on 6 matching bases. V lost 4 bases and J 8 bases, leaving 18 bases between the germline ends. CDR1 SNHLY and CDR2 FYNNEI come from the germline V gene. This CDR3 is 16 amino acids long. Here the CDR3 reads CASSGRTALVDSPLHF. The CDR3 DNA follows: TGTGCCAGCAGTGGGAGGACAGCCCTTGTGGATTCACCCCTCCACTTT.

CDR3 in DNA: TGTGCCAGCACCGGGACAGAAGGAAACACCATATATTTT. Translation gives CASTGTEGNTIYF. The rearrangement uses TRBV6-6 and TRBJ1-3, with TRBD1 identical over 7 bases. CDR1 is MNHNY, CDR2 SVGAGI, per germline (reference sequence). V gave up 7 bases and J gave up 4 bases; unmatched junction bases: 4. This CDR3 region has 13 residues.

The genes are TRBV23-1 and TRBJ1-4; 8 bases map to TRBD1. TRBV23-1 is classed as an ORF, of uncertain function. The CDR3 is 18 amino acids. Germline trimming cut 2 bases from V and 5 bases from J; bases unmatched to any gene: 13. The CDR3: CASSQLNDRGSGNEKLFF. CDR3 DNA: TGCGCCAGCAGTCAACTAAACGACAGGGGCTCGGGGAATGAAAAACTGTTTTTT.

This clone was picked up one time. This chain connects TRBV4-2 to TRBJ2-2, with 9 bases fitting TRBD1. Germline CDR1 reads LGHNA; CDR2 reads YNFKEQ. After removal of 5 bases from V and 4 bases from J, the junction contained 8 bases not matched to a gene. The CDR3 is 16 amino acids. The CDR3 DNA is TGTGCCAGCAGCGATTCTAGGACAGGGGCCACCGGGGAGCTGTTTTTT. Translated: CASSDSRTGATGELFF.

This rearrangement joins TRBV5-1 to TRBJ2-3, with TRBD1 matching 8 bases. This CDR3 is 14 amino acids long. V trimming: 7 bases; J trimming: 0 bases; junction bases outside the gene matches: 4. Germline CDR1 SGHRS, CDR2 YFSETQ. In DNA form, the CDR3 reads TGCGCCAGCCGGACAGGGCCAAGCACAGATACGCAGTATTTT. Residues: CASRTGPSTDTQYF.

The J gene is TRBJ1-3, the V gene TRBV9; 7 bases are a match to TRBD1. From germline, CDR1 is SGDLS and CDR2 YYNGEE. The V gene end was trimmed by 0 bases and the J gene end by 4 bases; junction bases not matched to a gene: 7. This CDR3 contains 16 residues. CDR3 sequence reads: CASSVEDRATGNTIYF. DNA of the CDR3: TGTGCCAGCAGCGTAGAAGACAGGGCGACGGGAAACACCATATATTTT.

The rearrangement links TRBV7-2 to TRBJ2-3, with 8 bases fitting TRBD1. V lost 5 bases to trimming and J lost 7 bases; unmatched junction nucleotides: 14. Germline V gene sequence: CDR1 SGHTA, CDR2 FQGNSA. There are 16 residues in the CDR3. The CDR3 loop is CASSPQGAGLAHTQYF. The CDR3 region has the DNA TGTGCCAGCAGCCCGCAGGGGGCAGGGTTAGCTCATACGCAGTATTTT.

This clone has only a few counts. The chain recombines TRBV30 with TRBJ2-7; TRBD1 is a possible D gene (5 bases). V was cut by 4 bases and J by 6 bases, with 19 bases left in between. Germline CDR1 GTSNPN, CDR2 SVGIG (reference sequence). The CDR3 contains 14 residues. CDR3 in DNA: TGTGCCTGGACAGGGCAAATAGCTATCGGCGAGCAGTACTTC. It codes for CAWTGQIAIGEQYF.

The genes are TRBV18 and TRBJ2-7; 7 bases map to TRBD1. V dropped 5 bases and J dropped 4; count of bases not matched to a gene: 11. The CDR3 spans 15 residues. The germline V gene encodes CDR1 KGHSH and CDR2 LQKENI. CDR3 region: CASSLTGTVGYEQYF. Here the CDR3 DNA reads TGTGCCAGCTCATTGACGGGGACAGTAGGGTACGAGCAGTACTTC.

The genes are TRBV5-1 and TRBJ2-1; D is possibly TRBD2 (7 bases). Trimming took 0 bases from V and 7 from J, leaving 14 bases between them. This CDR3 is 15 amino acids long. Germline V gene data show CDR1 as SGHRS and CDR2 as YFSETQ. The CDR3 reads CASSLEGEGRNEQFF. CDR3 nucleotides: TGCGCCAGCAGCTTGGAGGGGGAGGGTAGAAATGAGCAGTTCTTC.

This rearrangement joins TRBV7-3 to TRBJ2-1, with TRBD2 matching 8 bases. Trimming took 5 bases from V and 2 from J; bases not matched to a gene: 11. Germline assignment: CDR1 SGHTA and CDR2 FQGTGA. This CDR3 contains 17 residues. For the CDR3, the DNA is TGTGCCAGCAGCCCCTATCTCACTAGCGGAGCCTACAATGAGCAGTTCTTC. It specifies CASSPYLTSGAYNEQFF.

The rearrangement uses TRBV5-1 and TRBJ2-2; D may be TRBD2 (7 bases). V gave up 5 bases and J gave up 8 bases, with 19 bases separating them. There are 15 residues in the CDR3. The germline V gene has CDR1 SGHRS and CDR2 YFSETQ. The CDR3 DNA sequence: TGCGCCAGCAGTAAGGCGGGGGCGCAGGAGGGGGAGCTGTTTTTT. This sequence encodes CASSKAGAQEGELFF.

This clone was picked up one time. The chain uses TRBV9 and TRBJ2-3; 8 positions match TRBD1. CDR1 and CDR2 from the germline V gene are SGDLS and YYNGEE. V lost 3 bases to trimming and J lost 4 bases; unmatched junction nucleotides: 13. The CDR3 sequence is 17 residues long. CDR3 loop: CASSDRTGNVQADTQYF. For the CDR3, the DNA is TGTGCCAGCAGCGATCGGACAGGGAATGTTCAGGCAGATACGCAGTATTTT.

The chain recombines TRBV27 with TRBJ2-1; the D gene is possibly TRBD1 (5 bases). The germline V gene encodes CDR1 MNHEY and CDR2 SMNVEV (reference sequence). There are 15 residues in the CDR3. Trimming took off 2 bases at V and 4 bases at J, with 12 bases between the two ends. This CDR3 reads CASSLRATEYNEQFF. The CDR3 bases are TGTGCCAGCAGTTTAAGGGCGACAGAGTACAATGAGCAGTTCTTC.

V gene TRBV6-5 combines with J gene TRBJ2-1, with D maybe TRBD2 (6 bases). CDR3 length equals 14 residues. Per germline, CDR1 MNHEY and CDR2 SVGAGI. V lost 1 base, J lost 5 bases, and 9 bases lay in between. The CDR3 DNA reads TGTGCCAGCAGTTACTGGGGGGAGGACAATGAGCAGTTCTTC. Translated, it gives CASSYWGEDNEQFF.

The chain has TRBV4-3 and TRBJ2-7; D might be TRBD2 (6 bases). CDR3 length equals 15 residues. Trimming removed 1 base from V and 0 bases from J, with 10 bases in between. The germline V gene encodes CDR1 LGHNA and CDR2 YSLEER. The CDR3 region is CASSQGRRDSYEQYF. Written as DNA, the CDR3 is TGCGCCAGCAGCCAAGGAAGGAGGGACTCCTACGAGCAGTACTTC.

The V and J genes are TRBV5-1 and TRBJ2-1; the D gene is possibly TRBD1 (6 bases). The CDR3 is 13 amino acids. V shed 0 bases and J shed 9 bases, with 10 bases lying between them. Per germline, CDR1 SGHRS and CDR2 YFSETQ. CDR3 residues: CASSLDRGSEQFF. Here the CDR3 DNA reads TGCGCCAGCAGCTTGGATAGGGGGAGTGAGCAGTTCTTC.

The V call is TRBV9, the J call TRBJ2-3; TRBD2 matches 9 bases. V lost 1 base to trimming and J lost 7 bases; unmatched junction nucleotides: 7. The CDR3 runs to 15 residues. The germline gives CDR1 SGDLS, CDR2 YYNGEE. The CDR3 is CASSVLAGSPNTQYF. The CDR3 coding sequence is TGTGCCAGCAGCGTACTAGCGGGATCCCCCAATACGCAGTATTTT.